This T cell receptor beta chain is drawn from a study of blood T cell repertoires in COVID-19. For the study at large: PBMCs, B-cell-depleted T cells, or T cells were the source of the cDNA or gDNA that made up the material.

Only in-frame clones appear in the TCRdb table, and some are missing; sequencing was by immunoSEQ multiplex PCR. The profile shows roughly 90,000 clones, about 83% of them singletons. From germline, CDR1 is SGHRS and CDR2 YFSETQ. Trimming stripped 2 bases from V and 8 bases from J, with 19 bases between. The CDR3 covers 15 residues. Sequencing input: peripheral blood. The receptor was isolated from a woman in her seventies with acute or convalescent COVID-19. The chain uses TRBV5-1 and TRBJ1-1, with D perhaps matching TRBD1 (5 bases). The CDR3 region is CASSLPSGKSNEAFF. The CDR3 DNA follows: TGCGCCAGCAGCTTACCCTCAGGGAAAAGTAACGAAGCTTTCTTT.